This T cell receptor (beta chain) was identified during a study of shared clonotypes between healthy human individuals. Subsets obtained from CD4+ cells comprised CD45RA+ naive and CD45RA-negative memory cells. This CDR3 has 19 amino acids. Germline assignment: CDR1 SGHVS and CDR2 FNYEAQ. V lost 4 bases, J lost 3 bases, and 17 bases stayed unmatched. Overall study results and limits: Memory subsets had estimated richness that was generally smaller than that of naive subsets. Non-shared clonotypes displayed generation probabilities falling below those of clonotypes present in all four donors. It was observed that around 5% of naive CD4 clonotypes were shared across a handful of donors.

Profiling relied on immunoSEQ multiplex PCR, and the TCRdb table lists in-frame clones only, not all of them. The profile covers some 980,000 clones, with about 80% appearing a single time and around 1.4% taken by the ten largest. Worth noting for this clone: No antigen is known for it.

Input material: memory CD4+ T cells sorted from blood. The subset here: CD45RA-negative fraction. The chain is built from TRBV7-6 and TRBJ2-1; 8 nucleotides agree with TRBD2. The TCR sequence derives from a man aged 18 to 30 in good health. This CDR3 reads CASSWREGGSGMIYNEQFF. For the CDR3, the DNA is TGTGCCAGCAGCTGGCGTGAAGGAGGTAGCGGGATGATCTACAATGAGCAGTTCTTC.